The sequence of this T cell receptor beta chain was determined in a study of control samples from healthy donors and cancer patients. Assay: immunoSEQ multiplex PCR; the TCRdb copy retains only in-frame clones and omits some. The sample shows around 130,000 clones, approximately 90% of them seen only once. Germline-derived CDR1 and CDR2 are SGHRS and YFSETQ. The CDR3 contains 15 residues. The ends lost 7 bases at V and 4 bases at J; junction bases unmatched: 12. Source material: blood. This rearrangement joins TRBV5-1 to TRBJ2-7; 9 bases align to TRBD1. The origin of this receptor is a man aged 45-65 years in good health. This CDR3 reads CASRIGTGSVYEQYF. In DNA form, the CDR3 reads TGCGCCAGCCGCATAGGGACAGGGTCCGTTTACGAGCAGTACTTC.